Below, 24 T cell receptor beta chains from the same sample are listed, as sequenced in a study of blood T cell repertoires in COVID-19. Sequencing was performed with immunoSEQ multiplex PCR; in TCRdb, only in-frame clones are kept and a portion is missing. The table records about 200,000 clones, just over 85% of them present only once. The sequencing input was peripheral blood. These receptors were collected from a man older than 75 with acute or convalescent COVID-19.

V is TRBV5-1 and J is TRBJ1-6; D is unresolved. CDR1 is SGHRS, CDR2 YFSETQ, per germline. Trimming stripped 1 base from V and 7 bases from J, with 6 bases between. The CDR3 has 13 amino acids. In DNA form, the CDR3 reads TGCGCCAGCAGCTTGAAGACAAATTCACCCCTCCACTTT. This encodes CASSLKTNSPLHF.

This clone was seen more than once but under ten times. The chain combines TRBV27 with TRBJ1-4, with D possibly TRBD1 on 6 matching bases. Germline values: CDR1 MNHEY, CDR2 SMNVEV (reference sequence). V shed 5 bases and J shed 4 bases, with 11 bases lying between them. CDR3 length: 14 amino acids. In nucleotides, the CDR3 is TGTGCCAGCAGTCCCAGGACAGTTAATGAAAAACTGTTTTTT. It yields the protein CASSPRTVNEKLFF.

V and J are TRBV5-6 and TRBJ2-1; D ambiguous. Germline V lookup: CDR1 SGHDT, CDR2 YYEEEE. CDR3 length equals 11 residues. Trimming shortened V by 4 bases and J by 5 bases, and 4 bases separated the two germline ends. The CDR3 DNA follows: TGTGCCAGCAGCGTAGACAATGAGCAGTTCTTC. Translated, it gives CASSVDNEQFF.

The gene calls are TRBV23-1 and TRBJ1-5; D ambiguous. TRBV23-1 falls under the ORF class, with uncertain function. The length of the CDR3 is 13 residues. The V end lost 8 bases, the J end lost 2 bases, and 10 bases lay between the germline ends. The CDR3 DNA follows: TGCGCCAGCGGCCAGATCTGCAATCAGCCCCAGCATTTT. This encodes CASGQICNQPQHF.

This clone was seen a few times. The rearrangement joins TRBV6-5 to TRBJ2-3; TRBD1 is a possible D gene (6 bases). Germline assignment: CDR1 MNHEY and CDR2 SVGAGI. CDR3 size: 14 residues. Trimming removed 6 bases from V and 1 base from J, with 11 bases in between. As DNA, the CDR3 is TGTGCCAGCAGAAAGGACAGTGGCACAGATACGCAGTATTTT. Amino acid sequence: CASRKDSGTDTQYF.

The chain carries TRBV21-1 and TRBJ2-2; TRBD1 is the table's D call and was not checked against the DNA. TRBV21-1 has pseudogene status. The CDR3 has 17 residues. CDR3 sequence: CASSKRGGTGFTGELFF. The CDR3 coding sequence is TGTGCCAGCAGCAAAAGGGGCGGGACAGGGTTCACCGGGGAGCTGTTTTTT.

V is TRBV18 and J is TRBJ1-2, with D unresolved. The CDR3 spans 14 residues. The V gene's germline CDR1 is KGHSH and CDR2 LQKENI. V was clipped by 1 base and J by 3 bases, with 9 bases between them. The CDR3 DNA reads TGTGCCAGCTCACCACGCCGGCAGGACTATGGCTACACCTTC. Residues: CASSPRRQDYGYTF.

The chain has TRBV4-2 and TRBJ2-1; 10 bases are shared with TRBD2. Germline trimming cut 2 bases from V and 4 bases from J; bases unmatched to any gene: 5. CDR3 length: 16 residues. Germline CDR1 is LGHNA and CDR2 is YNFKEQ. CDR3 in DNA: TGTGCCAGCAGCCAATCTCCGGGACTAGCGTACAATGAGCAGTTCTTC. Translated, it gives CASSQSPGLAYNEQFF.

The rearrangement uses TRBV27 and TRBJ1-2, with D perhaps matching TRBD1 (6 bases). The germline gives CDR1 MNHEY, CDR2 SMNVEV (reference sequence). Trimming removed 5 bases from V and 7 bases from J, with 14 bases in between. The CDR3 sequence is 13 residues long. This CDR3 is CASSPSRGGGYTF. The CDR3 nucleotides are TGTGCCAGCAGTCCATCACGAGGGGGTGGCTACACCTTC.

This rearrangement joins TRBV5-5 to TRBJ2-7; TRBD1 matches at 7 bases. The CDR3 covers 14 residues. The J segment lost 3 bases and the V segment lost 4 bases, leaving 7 bases of the junction unmatched. Germline values: CDR1 SGHKS, CDR2 YYEKEE (reference sequence). CDR3 bases: TGTGCCAGCAGCCCGAGACAGGGTCTCTACGAGCAGTACTTC. It codes for CASSPRQGLYEQYF. The whole variable domain, filled in from reference TRBV5-5 and TRBJ2-7, reads DAGVTQSPTHLIKTRGQQVTLRCSPISGHKSVSWYQQVLGQGPQFIFQYYEKEERGRGNFPDRFSARQFPNYSSELNVNALLLGDSALYLCASSPRQGLYEQYFGPGTRLTVT.

The chain uses TRBV24-1 and TRBJ1-1; possibly TRBD1 for D (5 bases). The CDR3 consists of 15 residues. The V gene's germline CDR1 is KGHDR and CDR2 SFDVKD. Trimming took off 5 bases at V and 2 bases at J, with 14 bases between the two ends. CDR3 DNA: TGTGCCACCAGTGCCCGTGGGGGGGGAAACACTGAAGCTTTCTTT. Its translation: CATSARGGGNTEAFF.

Only one count was recorded for this clone. The chain carries TRBV27 and TRBJ2-3; weak D call: TRBD2 (5 bases). The CDR3 length is 13 residues. Trimming stripped 6 bases from V and 0 bases from J, with 7 bases between. The V gene's germline CDR1 is MNHEY and CDR2 SMNVEV (reference sequence). The CDR3 loop is CASRRTSTDTQYF. As DNA, the CDR3 is TGTGCCAGCAGAAGGACTAGCACAGATACGCAGTATTTT.

The chain joins TRBV7-9 to TRBJ2-5, with TRBD2 identical over 8 bases. The germline gives CDR1 SEHNR, CDR2 FQNEAQ (reference sequence). The CDR3 covers 14 residues. V was clipped by 7 bases and J by 4 bases; unmatched bases: 8. The CDR3 sequence: CASNLGLALETQYF. The CDR3 DNA reads TGTGCCAGCAACCTAGGACTAGCTTTAGAGACCCAGTACTTC.

This clone was counted between two and nine times. J is TRBJ2-3 and V is TRBV6-4; TRBD1 matches 8 bases. The CDR3 runs to 14 residues. V lost 7 bases, J lost 2 bases, and 5 bases stayed unmatched. Per the germline V gene, CDR1 is MRHNA and CDR2 is SNTAGT. This chain's CDR3 is CASTGQGYTDTQYF. The CDR3 DNA reads TGTGCCAGCACCGGACAGGGTTACACAGATACGCAGTATTTT.

The chain carries TRBV2 and TRBJ1-3, with 7 bases aligning to TRBD1. This CDR3 has 15 amino acids. The ends lost 4 bases at V and 2 bases at J; junction bases unmatched: 5. CDR1 SNHLY and CDR2 FYNNEI come from the germline V gene. In nucleotides, the CDR3 is TGTGCCAGCAGTGGCCAGGGGGGAACTGGAAACACCATATATTTT. Translated, it gives CASSGQGGTGNTIYF.

This chain uses TRBV7-2 with TRBJ1-5, with 7 bases that match TRBD1. CDR3 length: 15 residues. The germline V gene encodes CDR1 SGHTA and CDR2 FQGNSA. The V and J ends lost 0 bases and 7 bases, in that order; junction bases with no gene match: 6. CDR3 nucleotides: TGTGCCAGCAGCTTAGCAGTAGGGGGCGGACAGCCCCAGCATTTT. Translation gives CASSLAVGGGQPQHF.

This chain connects TRBV7-3 to TRBJ2-3; TRBD2 matches at 7 bases. The germline V gene encodes CDR1 SGHTA and CDR2 FQGTGA. The junction had 9 bases not matched to a gene; V was cut back by 2 bases and J by 1 base. This CDR3 spans 17 amino acids. The CDR3 DNA is TGTGCCAGCAGCTTAGCGGGGTCTAGCGGAGGCACAGATACGCAGTATTTT. It specifies CASSLAGSSGGTDTQYF.

V and J are TRBV3-1 (or the pseudogene TRBV3-2) and TRBJ2-7; 7 bases are shared with TRBD2. Trimming removed 0 bases from V and 5 bases from J; junction bases left unmatched: 19. Germline CDR1 LGHDT, CDR2 YNNKEL (reference sequence). There are 19 residues in the CDR3. CDR3 in DNA: TGTGCCAGCAGCCAAGAGGGGGAGGGTACGTCTAGTAAGCGAAACGAGCAGTACGTC. Translated: CASSQEGEGTSSKRNEQYV.

The chain recombines TRBV28 with TRBJ2-1, with no clear D. The germline V gene has CDR1 MDHEN and CDR2 SYDVKM. Trimming cost V 3 bases and J 7 bases, with 10 bases left between them. This CDR3 spans 13 amino acids. The chain's CDR3 is CASSFVYSNEQFF. DNA for the CDR3: TGTGCCAGCAGTTTTGTTTACAGTAATGAGCAGTTCTTC.

The chain couples TRBV21-1 to TRBJ2-2; the DNA was not used to check the table's D call, TRBD1. TRBV21-1 counts as a pseudogene. CDR3 length: 18 residues. As DNA, the CDR3 is TGTGCCAGCAGCACGCTAGGTGGGGACAGGGAGCGCACCGGGGAGCTGTTTTTT. This gives the protein CASSTLGGDRERTGELFF.

The chain links TRBV6-1 to TRBJ2-6; D is unclear. The CDR3 extends over 15 amino acids. Per germline, CDR1 MNHNS and CDR2 SASEGT. Trimming shortened V by 2 bases and J by 4 bases, and 9 bases separated the two germline ends. CDR3 residues: CASSEMFGGANVLTF. CDR3 sequence (DNA): TGTGCCAGCAGTGAAATGTTCGGGGGGGCCAACGTCCTGACTTTC.

The rearrangement joins TRBV5-6 to TRBJ1-1; D gene uncertain. This CDR3 region has 13 residues. Germline V gene sequence: CDR1 SGHDT, CDR2 YYEEEE. V lost 4 bases, J lost 5 bases, and 12 bases lay in between. The CDR3 coding sequence is TGTGCCAGCAGCCCCAGCGGGGTGACTGAAGCTTTCTTT. This gives the protein CASSPSGVTEAFF.

This sequence joins TRBV24-1 and TRBJ2-6; D might be TRBD1 (5 bases). The ends were cut back, 3 bases at V and 4 bases at J, with 15 bases in the middle. The CDR3 totals 17 residues. CDR1 is KGHDR and CDR2 is SFDVKD in the germline V gene. The CDR3 loop reads CATSDKTVPGGANVLTF. Here the CDR3 DNA reads TGTGCCACCAGTGATAAGACAGTCCCCGGGGGGGCCAACGTCCTGACTTTC.

This rearrangement joins TRBV3-1 (or the pseudogene TRBV3-2) to TRBJ2-5; 9 bases match TRBD2. J gave up 5 bases and V 1 base, and 11 bases lay outside the gene matches. This CDR3 spans 17 amino acids. The germline CDR1 and CDR2 sequences are LGHDT and YNNKEL (reference sequence). The CDR3 nucleotides are TGTGCCAGCAGCCAAGGGGGAATAGCGGGAGTAAAGGAGACCCAGTACTTC. It is translated as CASSQGGIAGVKETQYF.